This TCR beta chain was sequenced in a study of cytomegalovirus exposure and HLA in healthy donors. The PCR employed 60 Vbeta primers together with 13 Jbeta primers. Methods used by the authors: Per a later analysis, the number of unique TCR beta chains was roughly 80 million, of which roughly 9.9 million were shared. Assay: immunoSEQ multiplex PCR; the TCRdb copy retains only in-frame clones and omits some. V and J calls and clone size are those listed in that table; D and trimming were worked out from the DNA. Among over 70,000 clones listed, approximately 78% were seen once. Germline V lookup: CDR1 MNHNS, CDR2 SASEGT. The CDR3 sequence is 14 residues long. The germline V and J ends were trimmed by 7 bases and 3 bases, with 14 bases remaining between them. Turning to this clone: The target antigen is unknown.

Study observations and caveats: Accurate HLA-A and HLA-B prediction from TCR beta sequences was reported for most subjects. Among donors in an Asian-associated ancestry cluster, a later analysis reportedly found fewer N-insertions than the roughly 700-donor mean.

The chain uses TRBV6-1 and TRBJ2-3; possibly TRBD2 for D (6 bases). Sequenced: PBMCs. This clonotype originated in a male donor in good health and CMV-seropositive. CDR3 loop: CASKSGLRTDTQYF. In DNA, the CDR3 is TGTGCCAGCAAGTCGGGACTTAGAACAGATACGCAGTATTTT.